Described below is a single T cell receptor (beta chain) sequence and its context. The data are from a study of blood T cell repertoires in COVID-19. Across the whole study: The analysed material was cDNA or gDNA that came from T cells, B-cell-depleted T cells, or PBMCs.

Repertoires were generated with immunoSEQ multiplex PCR, while TCRdb's copy carries only in-frame clones and drops some. The sample consists of roughly 300,000 clones, 87% of them appearing once. This CDR3 has 15 residues. Per the germline V gene, CDR1 is MNHNS and CDR2 is SASEGT. V was pared by 3 bases and J by 5 bases, with 6 bases of the junction left unmatched. The clonotype originates from a young woman who had recovered from COVID-19. The sample comprised PBMCs or T cells enriched from blood (not recorded which). The chain carries TRBV6-1 and TRBJ1-5; 8 bases fit TRBD1. The CDR3 reads CASSEKGRGHQPQHF. The CDR3 coding sequence is TGTGCCAGCAGTGAGAAGGGCAGGGGGCATCAGCCCCAGCATTTT.